The 15 T cell receptor beta chains below come from one sample, sequenced in a study of long-term antiretroviral therapy in people with HIV. The assay used was immunoSEQ (version v3.0), run at survey level. Generated by immunoSEQ multiplex PCR, the TCRdb table keeps only in-frame clones and is missing some. The table records 11,000 to 15,000 clones, around three quarters of them present only once. The input for sequencing was unsorted PBMCs, taken 3.1 years after starting antiretroviral therapy. The receptors originated from a man in his forties with HIV.

The chain combines TRBV5-1 with TRBJ2-7; a weak D match, TRBD1 (6 bases). Germline values: CDR1 SGHRS, CDR2 YFSETQ. The CDR3 sequence is 15 residues long. V was pared by 3 bases and J by 0 bases, with 13 bases between. Written as DNA, the CDR3 is TGCGCCAGCAGCTATACTACAGGGATCTCCTACGAGCAGTACTTC. Translated, it gives CASSYTTGISYEQYF.

This rearrangement joins TRBV2 to TRBJ1-1, with D hard to call. Germline CDR1 and CDR2: SNHLY and FYNNEI. V was pared by 7 bases and J by 7 bases, with 16 bases between. The CDR3 has 13 residues. The CDR3 sequence: CASIIPISVEAFF. The CDR3 DNA reads TGTGCCAGCATTATACCAATTAGTGTTGAAGCTTTCTTT. Full variable domain (outside the CDR3, taken from reference TRBV2 and TRBJ1-1): EPEVTQTPSHQVTQMGQEVILRCVPISNHLYFYWYRQILGQKVEFLVSFYNNEISEKSEIFDDQFSVERPDGSNFTLKIRSTKLEDSAMYFCASIIPISVEAFFGQGTRLTVV.

The chain combines TRBV6-1 with TRBJ2-7; D perhaps matches TRBD1 (6 bases). This CDR3 has 15 residues. V was cut by 8 bases and J by 6 bases, with 23 bases left in between. Germline CDR1 and CDR2: MNHNS and SASEGT. CDR3 DNA: TGTGCCAGCTACGTACAAAGGCAGGGGATTGGCGAGCAGTACTTC. Amino acids: CASYVQRQGIGEQYF.

The V call is TRBV30, the J call TRBJ1-1; 9 nucleotides match TRBD1. The germline gives CDR1 GTSNPN, CDR2 SVGIG (reference sequence). V trimming: 3 bases; J trimming: 10 bases; junction bases outside the gene matches: 6. CDR3 length equals 12 residues. The CDR3 loop reads CAWSGTGMTAFF. The CDR3, as DNA: TGTGCCTGGAGCGGGACAGGGATGACAGCTTTCTTT.

The chain couples TRBV19 to TRBJ1-5; 8 nucleotides align to TRBD1. Germline lookup yields CDR1 LNHDA and CDR2 SQIVND (reference sequence). J was trimmed by 1 base and V by 4 bases; bases with no gene match: 12. The CDR3 has 18 amino acids. The chain's CDR3 is CASSTPGQVITSNQPQHF. DNA for the CDR3: TGTGCCAGTAGTACTCCGGGACAGGTAATTACAAGCAATCAGCCCCAGCATTTT.

The chain uses TRBV10-3 and TRBJ2-2; D assignment may be TRBD1 or TRBD2 (5 bases each). This CDR3 has 14 residues. Germline CDR1 ENHRY, CDR2 SYGVKD. The V end lost 6 bases, the J end lost 6 bases, and 14 bases lay between the germline ends. The CDR3 region has the DNA TGTGCCATCAGGGATCCCGGGGACGCCGGGGAGCTGTTTTTT. Protein: CAIRDPGDAGELFF.

This chain connects TRBV11-2 to TRBJ2-7; D may match TRBD1 or TRBD2 (5 bases each). Germline values: CDR1 SGHAT, CDR2 FQNNGV. The CDR3 is 15 residues long. Trimming cost V 2 bases and J 3 bases, with 14 bases left between them. The CDR3 sequence: CASSLRLWDVYEQYF. CDR3 coding DNA: TGTGCCAGCAGCTTAAGGTTGTGGGACGTCTACGAGCAGTACTTC.

This chain uses TRBV6-1 with TRBJ1-2, with D hard to call. The CDR3 sequence is 15 residues long. The V end was cut by 6 bases, the J end by 6 bases, with 20 bases between. Germline V gene data show CDR1 as MNHNS and CDR2 as SASEGT. The CDR3 DNA sequence: TGTGCCAGCAGCCCATACCTCGGTTGGTCGGATGGCTACACCTTC. Translation: CASSPYLGWSDGYTF.

The chain employs TRBV9 and TRBJ1-1, with D unclear. The V end was cut by 1 base, the J end by 7 bases, with 14 bases between. Germline V CDR1 and CDR2: SGDLS, YYNGEE. CDR3 length: 14 amino acids. The CDR3 loop is CASSVSGKLDEAFF. CDR3 DNA sequence: TGTGCCAGCAGCGTATCGGGCAAACTTGATGAAGCTTTCTTT.

This chain connects TRBV4-1 to TRBJ1-2; no reliable D call. This CDR3 spans 12 amino acids. V shed 2 bases and J shed 2 bases, with 3 bases lying between them. Germline V CDR1 and CDR2: MGHRA, YSYEKL. DNA for the CDR3: TGCGCCAGCAGCCAACGAAACTATGGCTACACCTTC. As protein: CASSQRNYGYTF.

The V call is TRBV7-9, the J call TRBJ1-4, with TRBD1 matching over 7 bases. The V gene's germline CDR1 is SEHNR and CDR2 FQNEAQ (reference sequence). The CDR3 totals 18 residues. J gave up 0 bases and V 1 base, and 8 bases lay outside the gene matches. Here the CDR3 DNA reads TGTGCCAGCAGCTTAGGGAGCCAGGGGGTGGCAACTAATGAAAAACTGTTTTTT. Protein product: CASSLGSQGVATNEKLFF.

This chain uses TRBV5-6 with TRBJ1-3, with D perhaps TRBD1 (5 bases). Trimming pared 4 bases from V and 3 bases from J, leaving 8 bases between. CDR1 and CDR2 from the germline V gene are SGHDT and YYEEEE. CDR3 length: 13 residues. CDR3 residues: CASSLGLGNTIYF. The CDR3 DNA sequence: TGTGCCAGCAGCCTGGGGCTTGGAAACACCATATATTTT.

The gene calls are TRBV27 and TRBJ2-3; TRBD2 aligns across 14 bases. Germline V CDR1 and CDR2: MNHEY, SMNVEV (reference sequence). The V gene end was trimmed by 6 bases and the J gene end by 5 bases; junction bases not matched to a gene: 16. The CDR3 consists of 19 residues. The CDR3 DNA sequence: TGTGCCAGCAGCCCCGGACTAGCGGGGGGTGCCGGGCGGCTAGATACGCAGTATTTT. Its translation is CASSPGLAGGAGRLDTQYF.

This chain links TRBV9 with TRBJ2-1; weak D call: TRBD2 (6 bases). CDR1 is SGDLS and CDR2 is YYNGEE in the germline V gene. The CDR3 runs 12 residues. V was cut by 4 bases and J by 9 bases, with 11 bases left in between. For the CDR3, the DNA is TGTGCCAGCAGCCCCGGGGGAGGTGAGCAGTTCTTC. Its translation is CASSPGGGEQFF.

The chain is built from TRBV6-5 and TRBJ1-1; 7 bases agree with TRBD1. This CDR3 has 12 amino acids. J lost 10 bases, V lost 4 bases, and 6 bases had no gene match. The V gene's germline CDR1 is MNHEY and CDR2 SVGAGI. CDR3 nucleotide sequence: TGTGCCAGCAGTTTTCAGGGGGGTTTAGCTTTCTTT. As protein: CASSFQGGLAFF.